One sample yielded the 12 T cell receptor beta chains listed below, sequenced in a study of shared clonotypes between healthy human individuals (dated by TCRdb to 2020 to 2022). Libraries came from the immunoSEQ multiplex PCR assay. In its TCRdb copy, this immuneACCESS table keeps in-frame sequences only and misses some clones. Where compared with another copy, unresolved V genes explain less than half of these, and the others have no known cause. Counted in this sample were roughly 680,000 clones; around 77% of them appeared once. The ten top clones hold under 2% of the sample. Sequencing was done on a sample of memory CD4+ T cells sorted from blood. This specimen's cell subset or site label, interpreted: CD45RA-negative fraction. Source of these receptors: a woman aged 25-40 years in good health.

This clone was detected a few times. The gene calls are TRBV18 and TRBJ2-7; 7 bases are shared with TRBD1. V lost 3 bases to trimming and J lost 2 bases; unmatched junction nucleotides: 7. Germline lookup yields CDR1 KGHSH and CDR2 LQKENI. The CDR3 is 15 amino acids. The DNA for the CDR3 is TGTGCCAGCTCACCTTCGACAGGGACAACCTACGAGCAGTACTTC. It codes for CASSPSTGTTYEQYF.

The CDR3 nucleotides read TGTGCCAGCAGATCGGCTACAGGGTCGAACACTGAAGCTTTCTTT. This encodes CASRSATGSNTEAFF. The chain employs TRBV7-9 and TRBJ1-1, with D tentatively TRBD1 (6 bases). The ends were cut back, 6 bases at V and 1 base at J, with 15 bases in the middle. Per germline, CDR1 SEHNR and CDR2 FQNEAQ (reference sequence). The CDR3 is 15 residues long.

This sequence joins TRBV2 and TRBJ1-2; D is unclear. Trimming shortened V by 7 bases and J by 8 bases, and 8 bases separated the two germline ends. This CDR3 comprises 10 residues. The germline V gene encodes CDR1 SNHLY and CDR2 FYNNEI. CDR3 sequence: CASTKGGYTF. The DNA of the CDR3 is TGTGCCAGCACCAAAGGAGGCTACACCTTC.

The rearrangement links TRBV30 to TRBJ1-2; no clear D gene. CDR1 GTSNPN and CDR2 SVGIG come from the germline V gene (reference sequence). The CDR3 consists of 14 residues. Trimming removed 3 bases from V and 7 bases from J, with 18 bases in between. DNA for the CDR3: TGTGCCTGGAGGGCCCCAGGAGGGATTGGTGGCTACACCTTC. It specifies CAWRAPGGIGGYTF.

CDR3 DNA sequence: TGTGCCAGCAGCTTAGCCAGGGGGCACACCGGGGAGCTGTTTTTT. Protein: CASSLARGHTGELFF. This chain connects TRBV7-2 to TRBJ2-2; 8 bases map to TRBD1. The CDR3 contains 15 residues. Germline V gives CDR1 SGHTA, CDR2 FQGNSA. V dropped 0 bases and J dropped 3; count of bases not matched to a gene: 0.

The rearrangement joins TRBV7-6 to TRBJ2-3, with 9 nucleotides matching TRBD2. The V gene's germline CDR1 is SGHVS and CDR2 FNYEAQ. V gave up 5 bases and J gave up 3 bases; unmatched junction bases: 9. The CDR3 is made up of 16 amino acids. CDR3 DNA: TGTGCCAGCAGCCTTAGTAGCGGGAGAGAGACAGATACGCAGTATTTT. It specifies CASSLSSGRETDTQYF.

Written as DNA, the CDR3 is TGTGCCAGCAGGGGATTTTACAATGAGCAGTTCTTC. This codes for CASRGFYNEQFF. The rearrangement uses TRBV25-1 and TRBJ2-1; D is ambiguous. Trimming shortened V by 6 bases and J by 4 bases, and 7 bases separated the two germline ends. The CDR3 loop spans 12 amino acids. CDR1 is MGHDK, CDR2 SYGVNS, per germline.

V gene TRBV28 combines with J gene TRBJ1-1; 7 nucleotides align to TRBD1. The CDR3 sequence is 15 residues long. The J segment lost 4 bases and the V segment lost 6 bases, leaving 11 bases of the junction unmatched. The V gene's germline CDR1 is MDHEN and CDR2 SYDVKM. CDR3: CASSTQNAGGTEAFF. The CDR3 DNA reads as TGTGCCAGCAGCACACAAAACGCAGGGGGCACTGAAGCTTTCTTT.

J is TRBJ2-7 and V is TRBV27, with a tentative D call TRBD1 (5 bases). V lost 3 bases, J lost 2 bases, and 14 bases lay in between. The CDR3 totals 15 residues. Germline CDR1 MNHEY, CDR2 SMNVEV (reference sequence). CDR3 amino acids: CASSFRTGRPYEQYF. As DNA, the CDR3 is TGTGCCAGCAGTTTCCGAACAGGTAGACCCTACGAGCAGTACTTC.

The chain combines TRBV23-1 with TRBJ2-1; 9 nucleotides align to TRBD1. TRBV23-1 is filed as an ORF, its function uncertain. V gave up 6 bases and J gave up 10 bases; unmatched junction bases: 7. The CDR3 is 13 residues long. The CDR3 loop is CASRSTGGREQFF. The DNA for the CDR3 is TGCGCCAGCAGGTCAACAGGGGGCCGGGAGCAGTTCTTC.

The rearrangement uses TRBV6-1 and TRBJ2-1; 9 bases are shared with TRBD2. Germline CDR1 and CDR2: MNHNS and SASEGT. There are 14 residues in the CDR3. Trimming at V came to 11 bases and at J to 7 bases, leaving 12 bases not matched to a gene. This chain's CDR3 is CACISQLAGNEQFF. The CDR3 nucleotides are TGTGCCTGCATCTCCCAGCTAGCGGGGAATGAGCAGTTCTTC.

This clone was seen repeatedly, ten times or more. The CDR3 sequence: CASSPDFSNQPQHF. CDR3 nucleotide sequence: TGTGCCAGCAGCCCAGACTTTAGCAATCAGCCCCAGCATTTT. V and J are TRBV2 and TRBJ1-5; D is unclear. Germline assignment: CDR1 SNHLY and CDR2 FYNNEI. The CDR3 runs to 14 residues. V dropped 6 bases and J dropped 0 bases, with 9 bases sitting between them.